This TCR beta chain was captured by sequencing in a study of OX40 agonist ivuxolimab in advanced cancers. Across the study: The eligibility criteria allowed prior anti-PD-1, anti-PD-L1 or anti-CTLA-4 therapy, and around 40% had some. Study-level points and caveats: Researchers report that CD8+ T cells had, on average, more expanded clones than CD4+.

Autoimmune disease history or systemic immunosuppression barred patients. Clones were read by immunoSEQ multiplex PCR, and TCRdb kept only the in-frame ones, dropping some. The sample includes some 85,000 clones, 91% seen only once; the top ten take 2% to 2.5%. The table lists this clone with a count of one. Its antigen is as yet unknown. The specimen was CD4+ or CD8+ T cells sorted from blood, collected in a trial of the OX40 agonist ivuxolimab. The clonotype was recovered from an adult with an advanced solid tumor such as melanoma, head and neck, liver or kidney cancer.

The DNA for the CDR3 is TGTGCCAGCAGTTTGGACTACTATGGCTACACCTTC. Protein: CASSLDYYGYTF. The V gene is TRBV16, the J gene TRBJ1-2, with no clear D. Looked up from germline, CDR1 is KGHSY and CDR2 is FQNENV. CDR3 length: 12 residues. Trimming cost V 6 bases and J 3 bases, with 8 bases left between them. Supplemented by reference TRBV16 and TRBJ1-2, the full variable domain reads GEEVAQTPKHLVRGEGQKAKLYCAPIKGHSYVFWYQQVLKNEFKFLISFQNENVFDETGMPKERFSAKCLPNSPCSLEIQATKLEDSAVYFCASSLDYYGYTFGSGTRLTVV.